The 14 T cell receptor beta chains below all came from one sample that was sequenced in a study of blood T cell repertoires in COVID-19. The method was immunoSEQ multiplex PCR; TCRdb's version includes in-frame clones alone and lacks a portion of them. The sample records around 140,000 clones, roughly 90% being singletons. The sample taken for sequencing was peripheral blood. The receptors come from a man aged 50-59 years with active or convalescent COVID-19.

The chain employs TRBV7-8 and TRBJ2-7, with D perhaps TRBD1 (6 bases). The CDR3 spans 15 residues. The germline gives CDR1 SGHVS, CDR2 FQNEAQ. Trimming took off 7 bases at V and 3 bases at J, with 19 bases between the two ends. The CDR3 nucleotides are TGTGCCAGCACCCAACGAGGACAGTCTTACTACGAGCAGTACTTC. Translation: CASTQRGQSYYEQYF.

This clone has only one observation. This chain links TRBV27 with TRBJ1-4; TRBD1 matches 9 bases. The CDR3 extends over 15 amino acids. Germline V gene data show CDR1 as MNHEY and CDR2 as SMNVEV (reference sequence). J lost 3 bases, V lost 6 bases, and 5 bases had no gene match. CDR3 amino acids: CASRGQGFPNEKLFF. The CDR3 nucleotides read TGTGCCAGCAGAGGACAGGGGTTTCCTAATGAAAAACTGTTTTTT.

The table lists this clone with a few counts. This chain joins TRBV7-8 and TRBJ1-4; the match to TRBD1 covers 9 bases. Germline CDR1 SGHVS, CDR2 FQNEAQ. V lost 5 bases to trimming and J lost 11 bases; unmatched junction nucleotides: 6. CDR3 size: 13 residues. CDR3 sequence: CASSQTGGAKLFF. The CDR3 region has the DNA TGTGCCAGCAGCCAAACAGGGGGCGCGAAACTGTTTTTT.

This clone was seen a single time. The chain uses TRBV4-1 and TRBJ1-5, with TRBD1 matching over 9 bases. The junction had 8 bases not matched to a gene; V was cut back by 0 bases and J by 2 bases. The CDR3 covers 18 residues. CDR1 MGHRA and CDR2 YSYEKL come from the germline V gene. DNA of the CDR3: TGCGCCAGCAGCCAAGAGGCCGGGGGACAGGGAGGCAATCAGCCCCAGCATTTT. Its translation: CASSQEAGGQGGNQPQHF.

The V gene is TRBV2, the J gene TRBJ1-2, with a possible D match to TRBD1 (5 bases). V lost 9 bases and J 0 bases, leaving 11 bases between the germline ends. The length of the CDR3 is 13 residues. In germline, CDR1 is SNHLY, CDR2 FYNNEI. The CDR3 DNA reads TGTGCCAGGACAGAGGAATCTAACTATGGCTACACCTTC. This encodes CARTEESNYGYTF.

This chain connects TRBV7-8 to TRBJ1-1, with D possibly TRBD1 on 6 matching bases. The V end lost 1 base, the J end lost 9 bases, and 12 bases lay between the germline ends. The CDR3 is 13 residues long. Germline-derived CDR1 and CDR2 are SGHVS and FQNEAQ. As DNA, the CDR3 is TGTGCCAGCAGCTTAGTTTTACAGGGTCAAGCTTTCTTT. Translation: CASSLVLQGQAFF.

The chain combines TRBV28 with TRBJ2-7, with TRBD2 as a possible D gene (5 bases). With 3 bases removed from V and 7 bases from J, the gap between germline ends came to 19 bases. This CDR3 region has 15 residues. Looked up from germline, CDR1 is MDHEN and CDR2 is SYDVKM. CDR3 bases: TGTGCCAGCAGTTTCGTTGCTAGCATGACGGGGGAGCAGTACTTC. Translation gives CASSFVASMTGEQYF.

This chain connects TRBV5-5 to TRBJ1-1; perhaps TRBD1 as D (5 bases). The CDR3 consists of 15 residues. Germline values: CDR1 SGHKS, CDR2 YYEKEE (reference sequence). Trimming stripped 4 bases from V and 8 bases from J, with 21 bases between. CDR3 protein: CASSLYRLKEMEAFF. Written as DNA, the CDR3 is TGTGCCAGCAGCCTATACAGGCTTAAGGAAATGGAAGCTTTCTTT.

The chain combines TRBV3-1 (or the pseudogene TRBV3-2) with TRBJ1-5; 8 bases agree with TRBD1. Germline V gene data show CDR1 as LGHDT and CDR2 as YNNKEL (reference sequence). V shed 0 bases, J shed 6 bases, and the junction held 7 bases outside the gene matches. The length of the CDR3 is 16 residues. CDR3 sequence: CASSQDRQGAGQPQHF. The CDR3 nucleotides read TGTGCCAGCAGCCAAGATCGGCAGGGGGCCGGTCAGCCCCAGCATTTT.

V gene TRBV5-1 combines with J gene TRBJ2-7, with 9 bases that match TRBD1. The CDR3 loop spans 14 amino acids. V dropped 0 bases and J dropped 6; count of bases not matched to a gene: 4. The germline V gene has CDR1 SGHRS and CDR2 YFSETQ. The CDR3 nucleotides are TGCGCCAGCAGCTTGGTACAGGGGGCGAGCGAGCAGTACTTC. Its protein is CASSLVQGASEQYF.

This chain connects TRBV7-2 to TRBJ2-7; 9 bases line up with TRBD2. V lost 4 bases and J lost 9; bases outside the gene matches: 10. The germline gives CDR1 SGHTA, CDR2 FQGNSA. CDR3 length: 14 amino acids. CDR3 amino acids: CASSSTGTSPLQYF. CDR3 in DNA: TGTGCCAGCAGCTCAACCGGGACTAGCCCGTTGCAGTACTTC.

The V call is TRBV7-8, the J call TRBJ2-1; a possible D gene is TRBD1 (5 bases). Trimming shortened V by 0 bases and J by 2 bases, and 11 bases separated the two germline ends. Germline V gene lookup returns CDR1 SGHVS and CDR2 FQNEAQ. CDR3 size: 16 residues. The CDR3 bases are TGTGCCAGCAGCTTAGCAGGGGCCTCGACCTACAATGAGCAGTTCTTC. It codes for CASSLAGASTYNEQFF.

In this sample, this clone turned up a few times. V gene TRBV5-1 combines with J gene TRBJ2-7; the match to TRBD2 covers 15 bases. V dropped 4 bases and J dropped 6; count of bases not matched to a gene: 11. The CDR3 has 17 residues. Germline V gives CDR1 SGHRS, CDR2 YFSETQ. DNA for the CDR3: TGCGCCAGCAGCACAGGACTAGCGGGAGGGTTTAATTTCGAGCAGTACTTC. Translation gives CASSTGLAGGFNFEQYF.

The V and J genes are TRBV11-3 and TRBJ2-1; 10 bases align to TRBD1. Looked up from germline, CDR1 is SGHNT and CDR2 is YENEEA. The CDR3 extends over 12 amino acids. V dropped 5 bases and J dropped 15; count of bases not matched to a gene: 7. The CDR3 nucleotides read TGTGCCAGCAGCCCTGGGACAGGGGTTTTGTTCTTC. Residues: CASSPGTGVLFF.